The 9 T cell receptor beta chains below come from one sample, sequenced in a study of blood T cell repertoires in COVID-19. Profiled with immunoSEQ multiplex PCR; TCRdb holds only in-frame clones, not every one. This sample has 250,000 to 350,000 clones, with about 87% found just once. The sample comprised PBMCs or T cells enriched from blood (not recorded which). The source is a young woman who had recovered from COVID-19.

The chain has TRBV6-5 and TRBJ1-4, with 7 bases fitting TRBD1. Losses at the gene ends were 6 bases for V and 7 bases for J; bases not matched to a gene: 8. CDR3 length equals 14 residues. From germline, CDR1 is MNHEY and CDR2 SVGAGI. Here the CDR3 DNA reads TGTGCCAGCAGACAGGGGATTCTTGGTGAAAAACTGTTTTTT. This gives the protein CASRQGILGEKLFF.

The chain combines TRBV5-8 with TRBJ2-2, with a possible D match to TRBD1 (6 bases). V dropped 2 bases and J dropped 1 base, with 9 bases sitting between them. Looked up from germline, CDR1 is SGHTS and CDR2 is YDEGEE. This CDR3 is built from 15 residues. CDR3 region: CASSLGTWNTGELFF. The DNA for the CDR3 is TGTGCCAGCAGCTTAGGGACATGGAACACCGGGGAGCTGTTTTTT. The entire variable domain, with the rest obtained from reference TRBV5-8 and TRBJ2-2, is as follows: EAGVTQSPTHLIKTRGQQATLRCSPISGHTSVYWYQQALGLGLQFLLWYDEGEERNRGNFPPRFSGRQFPNYSSELNVNALELEDSALYLCASSLGTWNTGELFFGEGSRLTVL.

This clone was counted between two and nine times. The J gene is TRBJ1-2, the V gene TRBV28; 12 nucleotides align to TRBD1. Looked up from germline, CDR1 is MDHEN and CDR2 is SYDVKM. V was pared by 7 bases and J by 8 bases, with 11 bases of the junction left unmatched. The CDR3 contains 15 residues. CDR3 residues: CASNIPGQGARGYTF. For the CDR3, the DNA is TGTGCCAGCAACATACCGGGACAGGGGGCTAGAGGCTACACCTTC.

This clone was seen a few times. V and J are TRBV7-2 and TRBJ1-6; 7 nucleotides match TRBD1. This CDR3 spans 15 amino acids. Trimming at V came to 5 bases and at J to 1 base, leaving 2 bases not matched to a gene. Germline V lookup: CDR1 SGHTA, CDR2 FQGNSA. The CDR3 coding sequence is TGTGCCAGCAGCGAACAGGGGTCCTATAATTCACCCCTCCACTTT. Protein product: CASSEQGSYNSPLHF.

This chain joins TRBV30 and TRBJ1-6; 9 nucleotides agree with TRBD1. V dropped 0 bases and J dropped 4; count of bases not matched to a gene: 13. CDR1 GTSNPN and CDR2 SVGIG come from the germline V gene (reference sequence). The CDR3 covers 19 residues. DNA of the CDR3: TGTGCCTGGAGTGTACAGGTTGGGGGACAGGGATCGTATAATTCACCCCTCCACTTT. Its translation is CAWSVQVGGQGSYNSPLHF.

The CDR3 sequence: CASSSPRDGAVEKLFF. CDR3 DNA sequence: TGTGCCAGCAGCTCCCCAAGGGATGGGGCGGTTGAAAAACTGTTTTTT. V gene TRBV13 combines with J gene TRBJ1-4; TRBD1 is a possible D gene (5 bases). Trimming took off 4 bases at V and 7 bases at J, with 19 bases between the two ends. CDR3 length equals 16 residues. Germline V gene sequence: CDR1 PRHDT, CDR2 FYEKMQ (reference sequence).

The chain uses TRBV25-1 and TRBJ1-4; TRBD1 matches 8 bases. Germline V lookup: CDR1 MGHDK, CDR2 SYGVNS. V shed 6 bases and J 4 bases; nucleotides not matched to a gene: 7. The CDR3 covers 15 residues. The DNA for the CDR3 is TGTGCCAGCAGACCCCACAGGGGGGTTAATGAAAAACTGTTTTTT. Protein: CASRPHRGVNEKLFF. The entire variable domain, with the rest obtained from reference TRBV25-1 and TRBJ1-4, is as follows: EADIYQTPRYLVIGTGKKITLECSQTMGHDKMYWYQQDPGMELHLIHYSYGVNSTEKGDLSSESTVSRIRTEHFPLTLESARPSHTSQYLCASRPHRGVNEKLFFGSGTQLSVL.

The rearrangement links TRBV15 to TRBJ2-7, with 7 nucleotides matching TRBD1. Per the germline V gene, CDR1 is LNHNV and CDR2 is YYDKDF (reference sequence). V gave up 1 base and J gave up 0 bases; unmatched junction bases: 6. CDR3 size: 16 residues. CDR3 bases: TGTGCCACCAGCAGAGCCGGGACAGAGAGCTCCTACGAGCAGTACTTC. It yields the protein CATSRAGTESSYEQYF.

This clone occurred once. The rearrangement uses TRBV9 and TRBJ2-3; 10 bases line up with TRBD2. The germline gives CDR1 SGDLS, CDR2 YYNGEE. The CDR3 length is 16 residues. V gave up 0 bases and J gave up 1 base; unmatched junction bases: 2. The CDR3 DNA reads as TGTGCCAGCAGCGTAGCCCTAGCGGGGGGCACAGATACGCAGTATTTT. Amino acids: CASSVALAGGTDTQYF. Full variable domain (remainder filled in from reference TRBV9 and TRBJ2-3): DSGVTQTPKHLITATGQRVTLRCSPRSGDLSVYWYQQSLDQGLQFLIQYYNGEERAKGNILERFSAQQFPDLHSELNLSSLELGDSALYFCASSVALAGGTDTQYFGPGTRLTVL.